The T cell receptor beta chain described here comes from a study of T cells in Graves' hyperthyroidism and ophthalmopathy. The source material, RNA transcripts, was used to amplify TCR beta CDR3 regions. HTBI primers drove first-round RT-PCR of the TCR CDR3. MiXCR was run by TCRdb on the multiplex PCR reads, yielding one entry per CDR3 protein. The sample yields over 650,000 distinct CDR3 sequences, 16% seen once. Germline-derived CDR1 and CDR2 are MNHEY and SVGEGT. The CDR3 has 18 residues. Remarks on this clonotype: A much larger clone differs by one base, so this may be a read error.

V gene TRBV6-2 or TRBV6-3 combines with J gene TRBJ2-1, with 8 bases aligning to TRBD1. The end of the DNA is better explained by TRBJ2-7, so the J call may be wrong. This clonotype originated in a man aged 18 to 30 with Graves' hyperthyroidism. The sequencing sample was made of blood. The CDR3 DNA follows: TGTGCCAGCAGAACGGACAGGGCCGTCACAGACTTTTACAATGAGCAGTACTTC. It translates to CASRTDRAVTDFYNEQYF.